This TCR beta chain was documented in a study of Ad26.COV2.S vaccination and SARS-CoV-2 variants (dated by TCRdb to the early 2020s). In the study overall: Vaccine-arm donors came from COV1001, a multicentre, randomized, double-blind, placebo-controlled phase I-IIa trial of Ad26.COV2.S in healthy adults. The TCR-sequenced set comprised approximately 30 samples: 19 Ad26.COV2.S vaccine recipients, 5 placebo recipients and 8 SARS-CoV-2 convalescent individuals. Trial participants were randomized into five groups of five, in which low-dose or high-dose Ad26.COV2.S was given once or twice, or placebo was given on both occasions. Ad26.COV2.S was administered intramuscularly at a dose of 5x10^10 or 1x10^11 viral particles, either as one shot or as two shots given 56 days apart. Sequencing of the TCRbeta repertoire served to evaluate the specificity and breadth of SARS-CoV-2-reactive T cell receptors following Ad26.COV2.S vaccination. Throughout the experiments and outcome assessment, investigators stayed blinded to trial group allocation. Summary of the overall study and its limitations: Comparing responses between vaccine doses or regimens was not something the study was powered to do. Compared with placebo recipients, Ad26.COV2.S recipients showed higher spike-specific TCR breadth (P = 0.0014). According to the authors, total T cell responses may have been underestimated by the TCR breadth and depth analyses. After vaccination, substantial breadth of spike-specific CD8+ and CD4+ T cell responses was reported. Comparable non-spike TCR breadth was observed between vaccine and placebo recipients, consistent with only spike being contained in the vaccine.

The immunoSEQ Assay was used to sequence TCRbeta CDR3 regions. After extraction, genomic DNA underwent amplification by bias-controlled multiplex PCR, followed by high-throughput sequencing. On the authors' methods: To quantify the absolute abundance of each unique TCRbeta CDR3 region, sequences were collapsed and filtered. T cell fraction was estimated by normalizing TCRbeta template counts to usable DNA, which was measured by amplifying reference genes present in all nucleated cells. Repertoire TCRs were annotated as SARS-CoV-2-specific by exact matching of V gene, CDR3 amino acid sequence and J gene to a known reactive TCR set. The reference SARS-CoV-2 TCR set came from MIRA and was filtered for enrichment in COVID-19-positive ImmuneCODE repertoires, removing public or cross-reactive TCRs. Using the MIRA antigens, annotated TCRs were further analysed by specific ORF or by position within an ORF. Depth was the summed frequency of annotated unique rearrangements, while breadth was defined as annotated unique rearrangements over total unique productive rearrangements. Two-sided Wilcoxon rank-sum tests were used to compare TCR breadth between groups. TCRdb's version of the immuneACCESS table is confined to in-frame rearrangements and falls short of the full clone set. An unresolved V gene accounts for under half of the shortfall where checked; the remainder is of unknown origin. V and J calls and clone size are copied from that table; D and trimming were computed from the DNA. This sample lists fewer than 500,000 clones; 80% to 95% were detected once. About 4.5% of the sample rests with the top ten.

The germline V and J ends show losses of 5 bases and 4 bases respectively, and no gene match explains 10 bases of the junction. There are 16 amino acids in the CDR3, from cysteine to phenylalanine inclusive. Of all the DNA, just the CDR3 is kept, 48 bases in frame from base 1. From a lookup of the germline V gene (reference sequence), CDR1 and CDR2 are SGHNT and YYREEE. Worth noting for this clone: Which antigen it targets is not known. The sample holds no much larger clone one base away, and base qualities are not on file.

Interpreted using the paper, the treatment or condition label stands for: about 20 received Ad26.COV2.S at low or high dose, single or two shots; about 5 received placebo; per-sample allocation not given. For vaccine and placebo recipients, the sequenced repertoires came from samples collected on day 63 after the first injection. In Cohort 1b, about two dozen adults aged 18-55 years were enrolled at a single site in Boston, USA, between 29 July and 7 August 2020. Ad26.COV2.S was a replication-incompetent adenovirus type 26 vector expressing a prefusion-stabilized SARS-CoV-2 spike protein from the original Wuhan strain.

Specimen: peripheral blood, collected in a trial of Ad26.COV2.S vaccine versus placebo. The chain uses TRBV5-4 and TRBJ2-7, with TRBD2 identical over 12 junction bases. The origin of this receptor is a person between 18 and 60 years old who received the Ad26.COV2.S COVID-19 vaccine or a placebo. The CDR3: CASSTRLAGVWYEQYF. DNA sequence: TGTGCCAGCAGTACCCGACTAGCGGGAGTTTGGTACGAGCAGTACTTC.